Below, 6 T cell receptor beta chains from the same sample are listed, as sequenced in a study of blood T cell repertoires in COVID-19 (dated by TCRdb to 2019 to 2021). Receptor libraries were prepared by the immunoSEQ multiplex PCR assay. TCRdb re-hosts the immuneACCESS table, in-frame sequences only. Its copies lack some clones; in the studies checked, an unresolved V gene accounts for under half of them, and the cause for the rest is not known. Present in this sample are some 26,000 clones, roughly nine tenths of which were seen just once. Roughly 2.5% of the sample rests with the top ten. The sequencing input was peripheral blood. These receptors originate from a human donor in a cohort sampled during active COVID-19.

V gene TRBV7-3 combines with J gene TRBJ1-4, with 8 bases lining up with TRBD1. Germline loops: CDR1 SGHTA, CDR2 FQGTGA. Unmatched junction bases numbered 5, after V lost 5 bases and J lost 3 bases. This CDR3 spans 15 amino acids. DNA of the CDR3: TGTGCCAGCAGCCCCGGGGACAGGCCTAATGAAAAACTGTTTTTT. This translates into CASSPGDRPNEKLFF. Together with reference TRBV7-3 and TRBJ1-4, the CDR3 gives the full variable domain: GAGVSQTPSNKVTEKGKYVELRCDPISGHTALYWYRQSLGQGPEFLIYFQGTGAADDSGLPNDRFFAVRPEGSVSTLKIQRTERGDSAVYLCASSPGDRPNEKLFFGSGTQLSVL.

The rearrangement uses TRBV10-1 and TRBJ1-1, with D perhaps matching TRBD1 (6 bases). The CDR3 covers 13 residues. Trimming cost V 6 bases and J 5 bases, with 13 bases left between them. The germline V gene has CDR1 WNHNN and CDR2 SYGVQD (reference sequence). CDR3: CASRKDSRTEAFF. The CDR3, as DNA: TGCGCCAGCAGGAAGGACAGTAGGACTGAAGCTTTCTTT.

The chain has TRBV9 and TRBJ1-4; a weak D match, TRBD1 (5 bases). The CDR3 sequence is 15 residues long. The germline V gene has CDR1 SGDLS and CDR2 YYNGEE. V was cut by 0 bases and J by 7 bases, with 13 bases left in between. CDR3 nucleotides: TGTGCCAGCAGCGTAGAGGCAGGGAGGTTTGAAAAACTGTTTTTT. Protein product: CASSVEAGRFEKLFF.

This chain's CDR3 is CASSPRGTSGGQNEQFF. The CDR3 nucleotides read TGCGCCAGCAGCCCGCGAGGGACTAGCGGGGGCCAAAATGAGCAGTTCTTC. The rearrangement joins TRBV5-1 to TRBJ2-1; TRBD2 aligns across 14 bases. The CDR3 is 17 residues long. With 4 bases clipped from V and 7 bases from J, the junction kept 10 bases outside the gene matches. Germline assignment: CDR1 SGHRS and CDR2 YFSETQ.

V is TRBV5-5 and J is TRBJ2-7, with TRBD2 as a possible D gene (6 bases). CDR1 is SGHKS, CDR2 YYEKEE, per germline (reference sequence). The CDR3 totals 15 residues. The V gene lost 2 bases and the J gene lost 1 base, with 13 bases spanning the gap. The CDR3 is CASSFRGTASYEQYF. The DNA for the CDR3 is TGTGCCAGCAGCTTCCGGGGGACGGCATCCTACGAGCAGTACTTC.

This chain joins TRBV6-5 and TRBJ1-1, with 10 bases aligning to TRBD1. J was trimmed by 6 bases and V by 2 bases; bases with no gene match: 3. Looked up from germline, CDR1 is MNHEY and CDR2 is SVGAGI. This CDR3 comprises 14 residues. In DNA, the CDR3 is TGTGCCAGCAGTTACGACAGGGGGCACCCTGAAGCTTTCTTT. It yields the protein CASSYDRGHPEAFF.